These 6 T cell receptor beta chains were all obtained from the same sample, sequenced in a study of control samples from healthy donors and cancer patients. Clones were sequenced by immunoSEQ multiplex PCR, and TCRdb holds only the in-frame ones, with some missing. The sample contains about 120,000 clones, around 88% of which appear only once. The source material was blood. These TCRs come from a man aged 35 to 55 in good health.

The rearrangement uses TRBV3-1 (or the pseudogene TRBV3-2) and TRBJ1-2; D may be TRBD1 (5 bases). The CDR3 extends over 15 amino acids. Germline values: CDR1 LGHDT, CDR2 YNNKEL (reference sequence). The ends were cut back, 0 bases at V and 5 bases at J, with 13 bases in the middle. CDR3 residues: CASSQDSGGFYGYTF. The CDR3 bases are TGTGCCAGCAGCCAAGATTCGGGGGGATTTTATGGCTACACCTTC.

The chain links TRBV7-2 to TRBJ2-5; TRBD2 might be the D (7 bases). The CDR3 runs to 17 residues. V was cut by 4 bases and J by 1 base, with 19 bases left in between. Germline V gene sequence: CDR1 SGHTA, CDR2 FQGNSA. The chain's CDR3 is CASSSAAGAGPQETQYF. CDR3 in DNA: TGTGCCAGCAGCTCCGCCGCGGGGGCGGGACCCCAAGAGACCCAGTACTTC.

V and J are TRBV3-1 (or the pseudogene TRBV3-2) and TRBJ1-5; D gene uncertain. V gave up 1 base and J gave up 4 bases, with 11 bases separating them. The CDR3 spans 15 residues. From germline, CDR1 is LGHDT and CDR2 YNNKEL (reference sequence). The DNA for the CDR3 is TGTGCCAGCAGCCAAGGGTCAGCACCGAATCAGCCCCAGCATTTT. It specifies CASSQGSAPNQPQHF.

The chain links TRBV11-3 to TRBJ2-1; D gene unclear. Trimming took off 5 bases at V and 5 bases at J, with 16 bases between the two ends. The CDR3 consists of 15 residues. Germline CDR1 is SGHNT and CDR2 is YENEEA. CDR3: CASSHVLVVNNEQFF. CDR3 coding DNA: TGTGCCAGCAGCCATGTTTTGGTAGTAAACAATGAGCAGTTCTTC. The whole variable domain, remainder taken from reference TRBV11-3 and TRBJ2-1, is EAGVVQSPRYKIIEKKQPVAFWCNPISGHNTLYWYLQNLGQGPELLIRYENEEAVDDSQLPKDRFSAERLKGVDSTLKIQPAELGDSAVYLCASSHVLVVNNEQFFGPGTRLTVL.

This clone has more than one count but fewer than ten. The chain uses TRBV5-4 and TRBJ2-1; TRBD1 aligns across 9 bases. Per germline, CDR1 SGHNT and CDR2 YYREEE (reference sequence). CDR3 length: 16 amino acids. The trim removed 4 bases at V and 4 bases at J, leaving 9 bases unmatched. The CDR3 spells CASSPQDRGLYNEQFF. CDR3 DNA: TGTGCCAGCAGCCCCCAGGACAGGGGACTATACAATGAGCAGTTCTTC.

The chain combines TRBV7-2 with TRBJ2-4; 7 bases line up with TRBD2. The CDR3 contains 14 residues. V was pared by 1 base and J by 6 bases, with 3 bases of the junction left unmatched. In germline, CDR1 is SGHTA, CDR2 FQGNSA. CDR3 in amino acids: CASSLELARNIQYF. DNA for the CDR3: TGTGCCAGCAGCTTAGAACTAGCGCGAAACATTCAGTACTTC.